The next 30 T cell receptor beta chains were all read from a single sample in a study of T-cell reconstitution after alpha-beta-depleted transplantation in children. Preparation of the TCRbeta library was carried out with unique molecular identifiers. TCRdb independently ran MiXCR on the PCR reads; one entry per CDR3 protein. The table has 700,000 to 950,000 distinct CDR3 sequences, roughly 16% seen once. The source was PBMCs, mostly from graft donor cells, collected 360 days after TCRalphabeta/CD19-depleted stem cell transplant. The receptors shown here come from a male patient aged 10 to 17 who had a stem cell transplant for acute lymphoblastic leukemia, so the T cells may come from the graft donor.

The chain is built from TRBV6-1 and TRBJ2-1, with 8 nucleotides matching TRBD2. The CDR3 has 15 residues. J gave up 7 bases and V 6 bases, and 11 bases lay outside the gene matches. The germline V gene has CDR1 MNHNS and CDR2 SASEGT. CDR3 region: CASRNRLAFFNEQFF. CDR3 bases: TGTGCCAGCAGGAATAGACTAGCGTTTTTTAATGAGCAGTTCTTC.

Ten or more counts support this clonotype. The chain is built from TRBV28 and TRBJ2-3; D is ambiguous. Judging by the DNA end, TRBJ2-5 fits better; the J call may be wrong. CDR1 and CDR2 (germline): MDHEN, SYDVKM. CDR3 length: 11 residues. The DNA for the CDR3 is TGTGCCAGCAGCCCTAGAGGGACCCAGTACTTC. This codes for CASSPRGTQYF.

As regards this clonotype: Being one base from a much bigger clone, this may be a read error. This chain links TRBV20-1 with TRBJ2-7; D remains ambiguous. From germline, CDR1 is DFQATT and CDR2 SNEGSKA (reference sequence). The CDR3 runs to 15 residues. The DNA for the CDR3 is TGCTGTGCTAGAGATGAGACAAGGAGCTCCTACGAGCAGTACTTC. Translating gives CCARDETRSSYEQYF.

The chain recombines TRBV11-2 with TRBJ2-1, with 12 positions matching TRBD2. Per the germline V gene, CDR1 is SGHAT and CDR2 is FQNNGV. This CDR3 spans 16 amino acids. The J segment lost 4 bases and the V segment lost 7 bases, leaving 8 bases of the junction unmatched. The CDR3 nucleotides read TGTGCCAGCACCTGGACTAGCGGGGTTCCTTACAATGAGCAGTTCTTC. It yields the protein CASTWTSGVPYNEQFF. Combining the CDR3 with reference TRBV11-2 and TRBJ2-1 gives the whole variable domain EAGVAQSPRYKIIEKRQSVAFWCNPISGHATLYWYQQILGQGPKLLIQFQNNGVVDDSQLPKDRFSAERLKGVDSTLKIQPAKLEDSAVYLCASTWTSGVPYNEQFFGPGTRLTVL.

This clonotype turned up a few times. The chain links TRBV5-5 to TRBJ2-4, with 10 bases aligning to TRBD2. The CDR3 totals 18 residues. Per the germline V gene, CDR1 is SGHKS and CDR2 is YYEKEE (reference sequence). Trimming at V came to 0 bases and at J to 9 bases, leaving 15 bases not matched to a gene. The CDR3 is CASSLAGGTSVLGGIQYF. The CDR3 nucleotides read TGTGCCAGCAGCTTGGCCGGAGGGACTAGCGTCCTGGGGGGCATTCAGTACTTC.

The chain joins TRBV7-8 to TRBJ1-2; unclear D gene. Between the trimmed V and J ends, which lost 5 bases and 2 bases, there was a span of 15 bases. The length of the CDR3 is 15 residues. CDR1 SGHVS and CDR2 FQNEAQ come from the germline V gene. CDR3 nucleotide sequence: TGTGCCAGCAGCCCATTAGGGAAGCGAAACTATGGCTACACCTTC. Its translation: CASSPLGKRNYGYTF.

The chain joins TRBV15 to TRBJ2-1, with 9 bases aligning to TRBD1. J lost 3 bases, V lost 5 bases, and 5 bases had no gene match. This CDR3 comprises 15 residues. The germline V gene has CDR1 LNHNV and CDR2 YYDKDF (reference sequence). The CDR3 is CATSRDRVSYNEQFF. CDR3 bases: TGTGCCACCAGCCGGGACAGGGTAAGCTACAATGAGCAGTTCTTC.

This clonotype appeared a few times. This chain connects TRBV5-1 to TRBJ1-2, with 7 bases matching TRBD1. The CDR3 length is 14 residues. CDR1 SGHRS and CDR2 YFSETQ come from the germline V gene. With V trimmed by 0 bases and J by 6 bases, 5 bases remained unmatched. The CDR3 spells CASSLVGGGDGYTF. CDR3 DNA sequence: TGCGCCAGCAGCTTGGTAGGAGGGGGCGATGGCTACACCTTC.

V gene TRBV7-6 combines with J gene TRBJ2-1; TRBD2 aligns across 7 bases. This CDR3 is built from 14 residues. After removal of 2 bases from V and 8 bases from J, the junction contained 6 bases not matched to a gene. The germline CDR1 and CDR2 sequences are SGHVS and FNYEAQ. CDR3 region: CASSLYERGDEQFF. CDR3 sequence (DNA): TGTGCCAGCAGCTTATACGAGCGGGGTGATGAGCAGTTCTTC.

This clonotype has a handful of counts. The rearrangement uses TRBV5-1 and TRBJ2-1, with D possibly matching TRBD2 (6 bases). The CDR3 covers 13 residues. The V end was cut by 0 bases, the J end by 8 bases, with 9 bases between. Germline lookup yields CDR1 SGHRS and CDR2 YFSETQ. CDR3 nucleotides: TGCGCCAGCAGCTTGGATCAGCGGGATGAGCAGTTCTTC. This codes for CASSLDQRDEQFF.

V is TRBV4-1 and J is TRBJ2-5, with unresolved D. This CDR3 has 15 residues. CDR1 MGHRA and CDR2 YSYEKL come from the germline V gene. V dropped 1 base and J dropped 5 bases, with 14 bases sitting between them. CDR3 nucleotides: TGCGCCAGCAGCCAAGGTCCAGATTTTGAGGAGACCCAGTACTTC. This translates into CASSQGPDFEETQYF.

A few counts support this clonotype. The chain couples TRBV27 to TRBJ2-1; D not resolved. CDR3 length equals 13 residues. In germline, CDR1 is MNHEY, CDR2 SMNVEV (reference sequence). Trimming stripped 3 bases from V and 6 bases from J, with 9 bases between. The CDR3 nucleotides read TGTGCCAGCAGTTTTTCTAGGTTCAATGAGCAGTTCTTC. This translates into CASSFSRFNEQFF.

This sequence joins TRBV20-1 and TRBJ2-1; D not certain. The CDR3 extends over 14 amino acids. CDR1 and CDR2 from the germline V gene are DFQATT and SNEGSKA (reference sequence). V lost 2 bases and J 4 bases, leaving 12 bases between the germline ends. The CDR3 nucleotides are TGCAGTGCTAGAATCAGAGCCCTGTACAATGAGCAGTTCTTC. This translates into CSARIRALYNEQFF.

This clonotype was picked up many times. The chain employs TRBV13 and TRBJ2-1; D gene uncertain. Germline values: CDR1 PRHDT, CDR2 FYEKMQ (reference sequence). CDR3 length: 15 amino acids. With 0 bases removed from V and 3 bases from J, the gap between germline ends came to 9 bases. The CDR3 reads CASSLGGRVYNEQFF. In DNA form, the CDR3 reads TGTGCCAGCAGCTTAGGAGGTCGGGTCTACAATGAGCAGTTCTTC.

This clonotype was seen more than once but under ten times. V is TRBV7-8 and J is TRBJ2-7; D remains ambiguous. The CDR3 spans 16 residues. Germline V gene data show CDR1 as SGHVS and CDR2 as FQNEAQ. The V gene lost 0 bases and the J gene lost 2 bases, with 14 bases spanning the gap. The CDR3 loop is CASSLARIVLPYEQYF. The DNA of the CDR3 is TGTGCCAGCAGCTTAGCGCGGATAGTGTTACCCTACGAGCAGTACTTC. The full variable domain, its missing parts supplied by reference TRBV7-8 and TRBJ2-7, is GAGVSQSPRYKVAKRGQDVALRCDPISGHVSLFWYQQALGQGPEFLTYFQNEAQLDKSGLPSDRFFAERPEGSVSTLKIQRTQQEDSAVYLCASSLARIVLPYEQYFGPGTRLTVT.

The CDR3 nucleotides read TGTGCCAGCAGTTCGGTAACTAGTCCCAAAGAGACCCAGTACTTC. It specifies CASSSVTSPKETQYF. The V and J genes are TRBV25-1 and TRBJ2-5, with D perhaps TRBD2 (5 bases). V shed 5 bases and J shed 3 bases, with 16 bases lying between them. The CDR3 consists of 15 residues. In germline, CDR1 is MGHDK, CDR2 SYGVNS.

The chain couples TRBV20-1 to TRBJ1-6; 7 positions match TRBD1. Germline V gives CDR1 DFQATT, CDR2 SNEGSKA (reference sequence). CDR3 length: 13 residues. V was pared by 0 bases and J by 10 bases, with 3 bases of the junction left unmatched. The CDR3 loop is CSARDVGQSPLHF. For the CDR3, the DNA is TGCAGTGCTAGAGATGTGGGACAGTCACCCCTCCACTTT.

The V gene is TRBV27, the J gene TRBJ2-5, with TRBD1 matching over 10 bases. This CDR3 comprises 13 residues. J gave up 5 bases and V 6 bases, and 3 bases lay outside the gene matches. CDR1 is MNHEY and CDR2 is SMNVEV in the germline V gene (reference sequence). Here the CDR3 DNA reads TGTGCCAGCAGGACAGGGGGCCGCGAGACCCAGTACTTC. Protein sequence: CASRTGGRETQYF.

The chain joins TRBV27 to TRBJ2-2; 8 bases are shared with TRBD1. CDR3 length equals 17 residues. Germline V gene data show CDR1 as MNHEY and CDR2 as SMNVEV (reference sequence). With 6 bases clipped from V and 4 bases from J, the junction kept 13 bases outside the gene matches. The CDR3 nucleotides read TGTGCCAGCAGGGGTACCTGGACAGGGTTAGGCACCGGGGAGCTGTTTTTT. This codes for CASRGTWTGLGTGELFF.

This clonotype was detected only a few times. J is TRBJ2-7 and V is TRBV7-3; possible D gene TRBD2, 5 bases. The CDR3 is 14 amino acids. From germline, CDR1 is SGHTA and CDR2 FQGTGA. Trimming took 3 bases from V and 6 from J, leaving 15 bases between them. Written as DNA, the CDR3 is TGTGCCAGCAGCTTCCGAGGTAGCGAGGGCGAGCAGTACTTC. Amino acids: CASSFRGSEGEQYF.

This clonotype was seen only a few times. The chain links TRBV6-6 to TRBJ1-4, with 7 bases fitting TRBD1. With 2 bases clipped from V and 3 bases from J, the junction kept 9 bases outside the gene matches. Germline V gene data show CDR1 as MNHNY and CDR2 as SVGAGI (reference sequence). CDR3 length equals 17 residues. The CDR3 coding sequence is TGTGCCAGCAGTTACGGGGCAGGGGGTGCGGCTAATGAAAAACTGTTTTTT. Protein sequence: CASSYGAGGAANEKLFF.

V gene TRBV4-1 combines with J gene TRBJ2-2, with TRBD2 as a possible D gene (7 bases). V lost 6 bases and J lost 2, with 28 bases in between. Germline CDR1 is MGHRA and CDR2 is YSYEKL. This CDR3 comprises 20 residues. The chain's CDR3 is CASSRGRAKGGQRNTGELFF. CDR3 DNA sequence: TGCGCCAGCAGTCGAGGTCGGGCTAAGGGGGGGCAAAGAAACACCGGGGAGCTGTTTTTT.

The chain combines TRBV2 with TRBJ2-7; 7 nucleotides line up with TRBD2. The CDR3 sequence is 14 residues long. CDR1 is SNHLY and CDR2 is FYNNEI in the germline V gene. V was pared by 3 bases and J by 3 bases, with 5 bases of the junction left unmatched. The CDR3 region is CASSENGRNYEQYF. CDR3 coding DNA: TGTGCCAGCAGTGAGAACGGGAGGAACTACGAGCAGTACTTC.

This clonotype was seen only a few times. The chain uses TRBV19 and TRBJ2-2; D remains unclear. CDR1 and CDR2 from the germline V gene are LNHDA and SQIVND (reference sequence). The CDR3 contains 12 residues. The ends were cut back, 3 bases at V and 6 bases at J, with 5 bases in the middle. The CDR3 sequence: CASSMSPGELFF. The DNA of the CDR3 is TGTGCCAGTAGTATGTCCCCCGGGGAGCTGTTTTTT.

In this sample, this clonotype turned up a few times. The chain's CDR3 is CASSLAPRQSYEQYF. CDR3 in DNA: TGTGCCAGCAGCTTAGCCCCTCGACAATCCTACGAGCAGTACTTC. V and J are TRBV7-9 and TRBJ2-7; D uncertain. CDR3 size: 15 residues. Between the trimmed V and J ends, which lost 0 bases and 1 base, there was a span of 10 bases. From germline, CDR1 is SEHNR and CDR2 FQNEAQ (reference sequence).

CDR3 DNA: TGCGCCAGCAGCTTGACTAGGCAGGATAATTCACCCCTCCACTTT. It encodes CASSLTRQDNSPLHF. The V gene is TRBV5-1, the J gene TRBJ1-6; D gene ambiguous. V dropped 1 base and J dropped 5 bases, with 10 bases sitting between them. Germline assignment: CDR1 SGHRS and CDR2 YFSETQ. The CDR3 consists of 15 residues.

This clonotype was recorded at least ten times. The chain has TRBV12-3 or TRBV12-4 and TRBJ2-1, with TRBD2 identical over 8 bases. The CDR3 contains 16 residues. V was clipped by 2 bases and J by 6 bases; unmatched bases: 9. CDR3 in amino acids: CASSLSSGGRRNEQFF. The DNA of the CDR3 is TGTGCCAGCAGTTTATCCTCGGGAGGGAGGCGCAATGAGCAGTTCTTC.

This clonotype was detected a few times. The chain has TRBV20-1 and TRBJ2-1, with TRBD2 identical over 8 bases. Trimming removed 1 base from V and 0 bases from J; junction bases left unmatched: 14. The CDR3 has 19 amino acids. CDR1 is DFQATT, CDR2 SNEGSKA, per germline (reference sequence). In DNA, the CDR3 is TGCAGTGCTAGAGTGCGCGGGGGGTTCCGGCGGAGCTCCTACAATGAGCAGTTCTTC. As protein: CSARVRGGFRRSSYNEQFF.

The chain employs TRBV7-2 and TRBJ1-2; no definite D call. The CDR3 contains 12 residues. The germline gives CDR1 SGHTA, CDR2 FQGNSA. V was trimmed by 7 bases and J by 3 bases, leaving 9 bases between them. The CDR3 DNA follows: TGTGCCAGCAACGCAAAGGACTATGGCTACACCTTC. It is translated as CASNAKDYGYTF. The full variable domain, in which reference TRBV7-2 and TRBJ1-2 provide the parts outside the CDR3, is GAGVSQSPSNKVTEKGKDVELRCDPISGHTALYWYRQSLGQGLEFLIYFQGNSAPDKSGLPSDRFSAERTGGSVSTLTIQRTQQEDSAVYLCASNAKDYGYTFGSGTRLTVV.

Only a few counts were recorded for this clonotype. V is TRBV20-1 and J is TRBJ1-1, with D uncertain. CDR3 length: 15 amino acids. V gave up 4 bases and J gave up 1 base, with 16 bases separating them. The germline V gene has CDR1 DFQATT and CDR2 SNEGSKA (reference sequence). Here the CDR3 DNA reads TGCAGTGCTAATGAAAGAGGGTTATGGAACACTGAAGCTTTCTTT. Protein: CSANERGLWNTEAFF.